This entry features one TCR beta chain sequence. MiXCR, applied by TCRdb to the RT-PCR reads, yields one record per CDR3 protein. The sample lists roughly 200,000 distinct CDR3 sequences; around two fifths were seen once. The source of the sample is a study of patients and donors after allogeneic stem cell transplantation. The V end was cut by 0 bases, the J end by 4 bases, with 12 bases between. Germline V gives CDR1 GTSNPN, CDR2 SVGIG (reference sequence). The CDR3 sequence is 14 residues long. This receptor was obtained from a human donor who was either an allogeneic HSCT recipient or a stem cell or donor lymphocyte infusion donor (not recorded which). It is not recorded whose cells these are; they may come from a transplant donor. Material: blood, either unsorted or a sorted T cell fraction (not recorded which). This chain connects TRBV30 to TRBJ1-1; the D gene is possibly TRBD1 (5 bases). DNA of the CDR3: TGTGCCTGGAGTGTACAGCAGGGCGGCACTGAAGCTTTCTTT. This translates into CAWSVQQGGTEAFF.